These 10 T cell receptor beta chains share one sample of origin, sequenced in a study of cytomegalovirus exposure and HLA in healthy donors. PCR involved 60 Vbeta and 13 Jbeta primers. Using immunoSEQ multiplex PCR, the repertoire was profiled, and TCRdb retains in-frame clones only, with some absent. Of about 140,000 clones listed, 82% are singletons. Sequenced: PBMCs. The receptors were sampled from a woman aged 45-65 years in good health and CMV-seropositive.

The V gene is TRBV7-9, the J gene TRBJ2-4, with 14 bases identical to TRBD2. This CDR3 region has 18 residues. CDR1 and CDR2 from the germline V gene are SEHNR and FQNEAQ (reference sequence). Germline trimming cut 3 bases from V and 1 base from J; bases unmatched to any gene: 5. CDR3 amino acids: CASSFGTSGSRAKNIQYF. CDR3 bases: TGTGCCAGCAGCTTCGGGACTAGCGGGAGTCGTGCCAAAAACATTCAGTACTTC.

Here the CDR3 DNA reads TGTGCCAGCAGTGTCGGGGTTTCAACTAATGAAAAACTGTTTTTT. Translation: CASSVGVSTNEKLFF. This chain connects TRBV2 to TRBJ1-4; D remains ambiguous. The CDR3 contains 15 residues. With 4 bases removed from V and 0 bases from J, the gap between germline ends came to 9 bases. CDR1 and CDR2 (germline): SNHLY, FYNNEI.

V gene TRBV15 combines with J gene TRBJ2-5; TRBD2 agrees at 7 bases. The CDR3 is 15 residues long. Per the germline V gene, CDR1 is LNHNV and CDR2 is YYDKDF (reference sequence). The V and J ends lost 0 bases and 4 bases, in that order; junction bases with no gene match: 5. As DNA, the CDR3 is TGTGCCACCAGCAGAGAGGGTTGGGGGGGAGAGACCCAGTACTTC. It yields the protein CATSREGWGGETQYF.

This clone has just one count. The chain has TRBV7-9 and TRBJ2-3; 8 bases fit TRBD1. Germline V gene data show CDR1 as SEHNR and CDR2 as FQNEAQ (reference sequence). This CDR3 spans 16 amino acids. V dropped 6 bases and J dropped 4; count of bases not matched to a gene: 12. Here the CDR3 reads CASRSGRDRYADTQYF. DNA for the CDR3: TGTGCCAGCAGGAGTGGGCGGGACAGGTATGCAGATACGCAGTATTTT.

The chain has TRBV5-4 and TRBJ2-2; 9 bases agree with TRBD2. Germline CDR1 reads SGHNT; CDR2 reads YYREEE (reference sequence). This CDR3 has 15 residues. V trimming: 4 bases; J trimming: 8 bases; junction bases outside the gene matches: 9. The CDR3 region has the DNA TGTGCCAGCAGCACCCGCGGGGGGGCGTCGGGGGAGCTGTTTTTT. Its protein is CASSTRGGASGELFF.

The rearrangement uses TRBV18 and TRBJ2-3; 8 bases fit TRBD2. Germline loops: CDR1 KGHSH, CDR2 LQKENI. The trim removed 2 bases at V and 6 bases at J, leaving 4 bases unmatched. The CDR3 has 14 residues. Here the CDR3 DNA reads TGTGCCAGCTCACCATTCCAGCGGGAGGATACGCAGTATTTT. Its protein product is CASSPFQREDTQYF. Variable domain in full (rest from reference TRBV18 and TRBJ2-3): NAGVMQNPRHLVRRRGQEARLRCSPMKGHSHVYWYRQLPEEGLKFMVYLQKENIIDESGMPKERFSAEFPKEGPSILRIQQVVRGDSAAYFCASSPFQREDTQYFGPGTRLTVL.

The chain combines TRBV9 with TRBJ2-1; maybe TRBD2 (7 bases). V lost 4 bases to trimming and J lost 4 bases, with 15 bases between them. This CDR3 has 15 amino acids. Germline loops: CDR1 SGDLS, CDR2 YYNGEE. The CDR3: CASSTRGAPYNEQFF. The CDR3 DNA follows: TGTGCCAGCAGCACCCGGGGGGCCCCGTACAATGAGCAGTTCTTC.

V and J are TRBV2 and TRBJ1-4; D is possibly TRBD1 (5 bases). V was shortened by 4 bases and J by 5 bases, with 8 bases between the two germline ends. There are 13 residues in the CDR3. CDR1 and CDR2 from the germline V gene are SNHLY and FYNNEI. The CDR3 loop reads CASSGQGNEKLFF. CDR3 DNA: TGTGCCAGCAGTGGGCAGGGAAATGAAAAACTGTTTTTT.

This chain connects TRBV4-2 to TRBJ2-1; no clear D gene. The CDR3 is 16 amino acids. Germline CDR1 reads LGHNA; CDR2 reads YNFKEQ. Trimming took 3 bases from V and 0 from J, leaving 12 bases between them. Written as DNA, the CDR3 is TGTGCCAGCAGCCAGAGTTACCCTCCCTCCTACAATGAGCAGTTCTTC. This codes for CASSQSYPPSYNEQFF.

The chain carries TRBV9 and TRBJ1-2, with TRBD1 identical over 7 bases. The junction had 11 bases not matched to a gene; V was cut back by 0 bases and J by 3 bases. In germline, CDR1 is SGDLS, CDR2 YYNGEE. CDR3 size: 17 residues. The CDR3 coding sequence is TGTGCCAGCAGCGTAGGGGTTCTACGGACAGGCCACTATGGCTACACCTTC. It is translated as CASSVGVLRTGHYGYTF.